The present TCR beta chain was sequenced within a study of blood T cell repertoires in COVID-19 (dated by TCRdb to about 2020). Regarding the research as a whole: The collaborator samples originated in the United States, Italy and Spain and spanned the acute and convalescent phases of COVID-19. The dataset comprised deeply sampled blood TCRbeta repertoires from subjects exposed to, actively infected with, or recovered from COVID-19. Where available, HLA class I and class II types were obtained from metadata supplied by the sample provider rather than from assay-based typing. The repertoires were made available in a free public database intended to serve as a resource for research on the immune response to SARS-CoV-2. Samples were obtained from the ongoing ImmuneRACE study (first 160 participants) and from roughly 1,300 subjects provided by 6 global collaborators. The prospective study material was composed of cDNA or gDNA derived from T cells, B-cell-depleted T cells, or PBMCs. A de-identified subject ID, COVID-19 status, age in years and sex were almost always included in the sample metadata.

TCRbeta CDR3 regions were amplified from genomic DNA by means of the immunoSEQ Assay, a bias-controlled multiplex PCR. In the authors' own workflow: Nucleated cell counts per sample were estimated from amplification of reference gene primers within the assay. To quantify the absolute abundance of each unique TCRbeta CDR3 rearrangement, sequence reads were collapsed and filtered. For each sample, productive Simpson clonality was calculated as the square root of Simpson's diversity index across productive rearrangements. Held by TCRdb, this immuneACCESS table contains in-frame sequences only and omits some clones. Under half of the omission traces to an unresolved V gene where checked; the cause of the rest is unknown. Clone size and V and J calls were adopted from that table, with D and trimming inferred from the DNA. For this sample there are around 270,000 clones; roughly 80% appear just once. The top ten clonotypes cover less than 20% of the sample.

About this clone: Its antigen is currently not known. No base qualities exist here, and no much larger clone lies one base off it.

Findings and caveats that apply to the study as a whole: The quantity of clinical and demographic metadata differed by source and by participant and was supplied without curation.

At one collaborating source in Seattle, patients were enrolled during active infection and were followed longitudinally through the course of disease. Collaborating institutions collected whole blood in K2EDTA tubes following their own protocols. For TCRbeta analysis, collaborators shipped samples as frozen whole blood, isolated PBMCs, or DNA extracted from either of those sample types. V lost 3 bases and J lost 1 base; the stretch between them is 15 bases long. Sequences MNHEY (CDR1) and SMNVEV (CDR2) are obtained from the germline V gene (reference sequence). CDR3 length: 16 amino acids, cysteine to phenylalanine. Solely the CDR3 DNA is kept, with 48 bases framed from the first base.

This TCR derives from a person aged 65 to 79 with COVID-19, enrolled during active disease. This chain is built from TRBV27 and TRBJ1-1, with no reliable assignment of the D segment. Sequenced: peripheral blood. The bases read TGTGCCAGCAGTTTTGGGCCAGGTCTTGAGAACACTGAAGCTTTCTTT. Its product reads: CASSFGPGLENTEAFF.